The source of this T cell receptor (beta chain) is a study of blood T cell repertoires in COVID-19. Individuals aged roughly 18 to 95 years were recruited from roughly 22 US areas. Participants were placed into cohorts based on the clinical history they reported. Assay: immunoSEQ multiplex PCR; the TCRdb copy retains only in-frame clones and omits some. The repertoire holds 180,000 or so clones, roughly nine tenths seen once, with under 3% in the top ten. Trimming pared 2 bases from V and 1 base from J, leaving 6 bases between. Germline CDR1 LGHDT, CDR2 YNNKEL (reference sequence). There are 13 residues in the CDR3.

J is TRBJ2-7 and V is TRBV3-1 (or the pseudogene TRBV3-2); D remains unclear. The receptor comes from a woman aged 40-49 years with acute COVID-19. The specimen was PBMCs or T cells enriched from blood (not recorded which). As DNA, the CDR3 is TGTGCCAGCAGCCAACTATCGTCCTACGAGCAGTACTTC. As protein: CASSQLSSYEQYF.